The 14 T cell receptor beta chains presented below share a single source sample, sequenced in a study of blood T cell repertoires in COVID-19 (dated by TCRdb to 2018 to 2021). Receptor amplification or capture employed the immunoSEQ multiplex PCR assay. The table comes from immuneACCESS by way of TCRdb, which keeps in-frame sequences with V and J called. Part of the clones is missing from these tables; in studies checked, under half for an unresolved V gene and the rest for unknown reasons. The sample table contains roughly 150,000 clones; only one count was recorded for 75% to 90% of them. The top ten clones comprise 35% to 50% of the sample. Sequenced material: peripheral blood. These receptors all come from a human donor in a cohort sampled during active COVID-19.

The rearrangement joins TRBV4-1 to TRBJ1-3, with 9 bases fitting TRBD1. The CDR3 contains 15 residues. Trimming at V came to 4 bases and at J to 4 bases, leaving 5 bases not matched to a gene. The germline CDR1 and CDR2 sequences are MGHRA and YSYEKL. CDR3 in DNA: TGCGCCAGCAGCCGCGGGACAGGGAACGGAAACACCATATATTTT. Translating it yields CASSRGTGNGNTIYF.

The chain is built from TRBV18 and TRBJ1-6; D gene uncertain. This CDR3 contains 15 residues. The germline V and J ends were trimmed by 3 bases and 9 bases, with 15 bases remaining between them. Germline lookup yields CDR1 KGHSH and CDR2 LQKENI. CDR3: CASSPSADSSSPLHF. Here the CDR3 DNA reads TGTGCCAGCTCACCTAGCGCGGATAGTAGTTCACCCCTCCACTTT.

The V and J genes are TRBV15 and TRBJ1-4; no clear D. Between the trimmed V and J ends, which lost 1 base and 8 bases, there was a span of 8 bases. Per germline, CDR1 LNHNV and CDR2 YYDKDF (reference sequence). The CDR3 runs 13 residues. CDR3: CATSRGAEEKLFF. The CDR3, as DNA: TGTGCCACCAGCAGAGGAGCCGAGGAAAAACTGTTTTTT.

The V gene is TRBV11-3, the J gene TRBJ2-1, with 8 bases aligning to TRBD2. Per germline, CDR1 SGHNT and CDR2 YENEEA. V lost 7 bases to trimming and J lost 5 bases; unmatched junction nucleotides: 13. CDR3 size: 16 residues. This CDR3 reads CASTQARIAGNNEQFF. CDR3 in DNA: TGTGCCAGCACCCAAGCGCGGATAGCGGGAAACAATGAGCAGTTCTTC.

The chain joins TRBV14 to TRBJ2-1, with 7 bases fitting TRBD2. The V gene's germline CDR1 is SGHDN and CDR2 FVKESK. J gave up 0 bases and V 0 bases, and 2 bases lay outside the gene matches. The CDR3 is 16 amino acids. The CDR3 nucleotides read TGTGCCAGCAGCCAAGATCGCGGGAGCTCCTACAATGAGCAGTTCTTC. Amino acid sequence: CASSQDRGSSYNEQFF.

CDR3 protein: CASSLGRQGLGNTIYF. The CDR3, as DNA: TGTGCCAGCAGCTTGGGGAGACAGGGGCTTGGGAACACCATATATTTT. The V gene is TRBV7-2, the J gene TRBJ1-3; 8 bases line up with TRBD1. This CDR3 has 16 amino acids. The V and J ends lost 3 bases and 7 bases, in that order; junction bases with no gene match: 11. Germline V gives CDR1 SGHTA, CDR2 FQGNSA.

The chain employs TRBV1 and TRBJ2-1; the table's D call, TRBD2, has no DNA check behind it. TRBV1 constitutes a pseudogene. The CDR3 length is 17 residues. In DNA, the CDR3 is TGCACCAGCAGCCAAGATCGTCCGGGAGGGCCATCCTGTGAGCAGTTCTTC. This codes for CTSSQDRPGGPSCEQFF.

Concerning this clone itself: The sample contains more than one DNA sequence encoding this CDR3. The rearrangement uses TRBV29-1 and TRBJ2-1; 13 positions match TRBD2. V gave up 5 bases and J gave up 4 bases; unmatched junction bases: 2. There are 14 residues in the CDR3. The germline gives CDR1 SQVTM, CDR2 ANQGSEA. The CDR3 bases are TGCAGCGTTCGACTAGCGGGGGGATACAATGAGCAGTTCTTC. Its protein product is CSVRLAGGYNEQFF.

The rearrangement links TRBV19 to TRBJ2-5, with D possibly being TRBD2 (5 bases). Trimming cost V 5 bases and J 5 bases, with 15 bases left between them. The CDR3 totals 14 residues. Germline assignment: CDR1 LNHDA and CDR2 SQIVND (reference sequence). This CDR3 reads CASSSSRARETQYF. For the CDR3, the DNA is TGTGCCAGTAGTTCCTCGAGGGCTAGGGAGACCCAGTACTTC.

The table lists this clone with a count of one. The chain couples TRBV10-3 to TRBJ1-2; TRBD1 aligns across 7 bases. The CDR3 contains 15 residues. The V gene end was trimmed by 0 bases and the J gene end by 8 bases; junction bases not matched to a gene: 9. Per the germline V gene, CDR1 is ENHRY and CDR2 is SYGVKD. CDR3 region: CAISESGERGRGYTF. The CDR3 nucleotides are TGTGCCATCAGTGAGTCAGGTGAAAGGGGGCGCGGCTACACCTTC.

The V and J genes are TRBV21-1 and TRBJ2-7; the table's D gene call, TRBD2, was not cross checked with the DNA. TRBV21-1 is a pseudogene locus. The CDR3 extends over 15 amino acids. CDR3 residues: CASPRHLTGLYEQYV. CDR3 nucleotide sequence: TGTGCCAGCCCTCGTCACTTGACTGGTCTCTACGAGCAGTACGTC.

The V gene is TRBV5-1, the J gene TRBJ2-1; D is perhaps TRBD2 (6 bases). The CDR3 covers 12 residues. CDR1 is SGHRS and CDR2 is YFSETQ in the germline V gene. Trimming took off 0 bases at V and 15 bases at J, with 13 bases between the two ends. This CDR3 reads CASSLAGGRGFF. The DNA of the CDR3 is TGCGCCAGCAGCTTGGCCGGAGGGCGAGGGTTCTTC.

The rearrangement joins TRBV11-2 to TRBJ2-7, with TRBD2 matching 7 bases. The length of the CDR3 is 13 residues. The junction had 4 bases not matched to a gene; V was cut back by 5 bases and J by 3 bases. Per the germline V gene, CDR1 is SGHAT and CDR2 is FQNNGV. CDR3 sequence: CASSRTRNYEQYV. The CDR3, as DNA: TGTGCCAGCAGCAGGACTAGAAACTACGAGCAGTACGTC.

The rearrangement links TRBV6-2 or TRBV6-3 to TRBJ1-5, with a possible D match to TRBD1 (6 bases). CDR1 is MNHEY and CDR2 is SVGEGT in the germline V gene. The ends were cut back, 5 bases at V and 5 bases at J, with 13 bases in the middle. This CDR3 contains 14 residues. CDR3 in amino acids: CASSPDSFYQPQHF. In DNA form, the CDR3 reads TGTGCCAGCAGTCCGGACAGTTTTTATCAGCCCCAGCATTTT.